This entry describes one T cell receptor beta chain. The antigen this receptor binds is unknown. The input lacks base qualities; no much larger clone sits a single base away. This sample is drawn from a study of PD-1 blockade in classical Hodgkin lymphoma (dated by TCRdb to the early 2020s). About the investigation overall: Nivolumab dosing was 3 mg/kg intravenously every 2 weeks, continuing until either disease progression or unacceptable toxicity. To define a peripheral blood immune signature of response to PD-1 blockade in classical Hodgkin lymphoma, the study combined TCR beta sequencing with CyTOF. Paper-wide results and their limitations: Newly diagnosed patients were reported to have lower baseline TCR diversity than healthy donors, and relapsed/refractory patients were reported to have lower baseline TCR diversity still. A significant rise by C4D1 was seen in CD4+ but not CD8+ TCR diversity (p=0.0027 vs p=0.16), with the rise being most apparent in complete responders (p=0.02). Baseline diversity similar to that of newly diagnosed patients was observed in trial patients achieving complete response, whereas significantly lower diversity was observed in partial responders and progressors. The study was limited to a single clinical trial cohort, and causes of repertoire differences, possibly disease activity or prior therapy, remained undefined. Lower diversity was seen in patients whose nivolumab began less than 1 year after ASCT, and these patients were left out of later analyses so that immune reconstitution would not confound the results.

CDR1 and CDR2 are drawn from the germline V gene (reference sequence): MNHEY, SMNVEV. V was cut back by 5 bases and J by 5 bases, leaving a gap of 18 bases between them. Measured from the cysteine to the phenylalanine, the CDR3 is 15 residues long. The sequence is cut down to CDR3 DNA, 45 bases in frame from base 1. The Qiagen DNeasy kit was used to extract genomic DNA both from unsorted PBMCs and from the negatively selected CD4+ and CD8+ fractions. Amplification of TCR beta CDR3 regions was done by immunoSEQ multiplex PCR with primers that anneal to V and J segments. A synthetic immune receptor repertoire was used to minimize amplification bias, and any remaining bias was removed computationally after sequencing. On the study's bioinformatics: Repertoire diversity was quantified as the Shannon entropy index using custom Python scripts. Unsorted, CD4+ and CD8+ repertoires were analyzed separately, except in combined analyses where CD4+ and CD8+ sequences were merged in silico. A clone was considered expanded if an increase in frequency of at least 2-fold after treatment relative to C1D1 was found, and a pseudocount of 0.5 was applied to clones undetected at baseline. Clones with 0 or 1 copy at C1D1 were defined as singleton clones, while clones with 2 or more copies were defined as non-singleton clones. Clones expanded in unsorted samples were annotated as CD4+, CD8+ or unknown by matching protein sequences in sorted samples from the same patient. Wilcoxon tests on paired samples were used to test diversity changes from C1D1 to C4D1. In its TCRdb copy, this immuneACCESS table keeps in-frame sequences only and misses some clones. Where compared with another copy, unresolved V genes explain less than half of these, and the others have no known cause. D and trimming were read from the DNA, whereas the V and J calls and clone size are those reported in that table. Across this sample there are about 35,000 clones, with 60% to 80% seen only once. Around 14% of the sample rests with the top ten.

The time point label on this specimen signifies: cycle 2 day 1 (C2D1) of nivolumab. Every trial patient had relapsed following autologous stem cell transplantation, and prior brentuximab vedotin exposure was what differed among cohorts A, B and C. The trial cohort was composed of 55 to 65 patients with relapsed/refractory classical Hodgkin lymphoma, for whom complete response, partial response or progressive disease was recorded as best overall response. Single-agent nivolumab was administered to trial patients in the multi-cohort phase II CheckMate 205 trial. An independent review committee assessed best overall response by applying the 2007 International Working Group response criteria. Trial PBMCs were collected immediately before nivolumab initiation (C1D1) and during therapy at cycle 2 day 1 and cycle 4 day 1. Peripheral blood was collected in 8 mL Vacutainer Cell Preparation Tubes, from which PBMCs were isolated by centrifugation and then cryopreserved.

The source is a human donor with classical Hodgkin lymphoma. The V and J segments used are TRBV27 and TRBJ2-5; 6 matching bases give a weak D call of TRBD1. Specimen: peripheral blood mononuclear cells (PBMCs), collected before the second cycle of nivolumab. CDR3 loop: CASSRQGLAAETQYF. The sequence in DNA is TGTGCCAGCAGTAGGCAGGGGCTGGCCGCGGAGACCCAGTACTTC.